The clone carrying this T cell receptor (beta chain) occurred a few times. Its antigen is undetermined. The use of a sample-barcoded 5' primer and a J-beta primer mix characterized a second PCR of roughly 6 to 11 cycles. Sequencing recovered at least 2.5 million CDR3-containing paired-end reads from each sample. TCRdb used MiXCR to reprocess the 5' RACE reads, holding one entry per CDR3 protein. Of roughly 1,500,000 distinct CDR3 sequences detected, roughly 32% appear once; the ten largest clones hold 10% to 12%. This specimen comes from a study of blood T cells in healthy people across ages. The CDR3 consists of 24 residues. V lost 3 bases, J lost 2 bases, and 27 bases stayed unmatched. Per germline, CDR1 PRHDT and CDR2 FYEKMQ (reference sequence). The study, taken as a whole, reports: Diversity was estimated from one million T cells, and these estimates were considered underestimates.

This sequence joins TRBV13 and TRBJ2-6; TRBD2 matches 8 bases. Sequenced input: blood. This clonotype was obtained from a woman aged 25 to 39 in good health. CDR3 DNA: TGTGCCAGCAGCTTTTTCAACCTAGCGAGCGGGGGATCCCAAAGTGCGCCTGGGGCCAACGTCCTGACTTTC. This gives the protein CASSFFNLASGGSQSAPGANVLTF.